These 4 T cell receptor beta chains were all obtained from the same sample, sequenced in a study of CXCR3-negative and CXCR3-positive naive CD8 T cells. The authors made the TRB cDNA libraries by 5' RACE using UMI labels. Each CDR3 protein gets one entry in TCRdb, which reprocessed the 5' RACE reads and gives no DNA. This sample contains over 80,000 distinct CDR3 sequences. Specimen: naive CXCR3- CD8+ T cells from blood. Regarding subset: CD45RO-CCR7+CD27+CD95- naive CD8+ T cells lacking CXCR3 (TNR3-). These receptor sequences come from a human donor in good health. Some clones in this sample may be carry-over from other donors' samples.

The chain carries TRBV7-7 and TRBJ2-2; TCRdb gives TRBD2 as the D gene, but with no DNA this cannot be confirmed. The CDR3 totals 21 residues. Germline CDR1 and CDR2: SSHAT and FNYEAQ (reference sequence). The CDR3 sequence is CASSLGLLSGGPKMNTGELFF.

V gene TRBV19 combines with J gene TRBJ2-7; the TRBD1 assignment by TCRdb is unverifiable without DNA. This CDR3 comprises 13 residues. Looked up from germline, CDR1 is LNHDA and CDR2 is SQIVND (reference sequence). The CDR3 sequence is CATLDRVAYEQYF.

The chain employs TRBV7-8 and TRBJ2-1; TCRdb designates TRBD1, a call that cannot be tested without DNA. This CDR3 contains 18 residues. Germline V gives CDR1 SGHVS, CDR2 FQNEAQ. CDR3 in amino acids: CASSLGGLEGVQYNEQFF.

The chain is built from TRBV29-1 and TRBJ2-2. The CDR3 loop spans 12 amino acids. Germline assignment: CDR1 SQVTM and CDR2 ANQGSEA. This CDR3 reads CSGLAATGELFF.